These T cell receptor beta chains were read from a single sample in a study of T-cell memory formation after mild COVID-19. TCRdb ran MiXCR on the 5' RACE reads and lists one entry per CDR3 protein. The top ten clones hold approximately 4.7% of a sample with around 130,000 distinct CDR3 sequences, 15% to 20% of them seen once. What was sequenced was PBMCs or a T cell subset sorted from them (not recorded which). The receptor source for this set is a man between 18 and 35 years old who had mild COVID-19 (a few samples of this study predate the infection). Cell type and time point are not known. Both conserved end residues are part of each CDR3. Each record gives: CDR3 DNA, CDR3 protein, V gene, D gene, J gene, clone size. A D gene is named only where the DNA matches it firmly. Size is omitted from some rows. Given values are once, few, many or a class for expanded clones.

cdr3_nt: TGCGCCAGCAGCTTGGAATCAGATACGCAGTATTTT; cdr3_aa: CASSLESDTQYF; v_call: TRBV5-1; d_call: .; j_call: TRBJ2-3; clone_size: .
cdr3_nt: TGTGCCAGCAGCGCAGGTTTCGGTAGCGAGCAGTACTTC; cdr3_aa: CASSAGFGSEQYF; v_call: TRBV12-3/TRBV12-4; d_call: .; j_call: TRBJ2-7; clone_size: many
cdr3_nt: TGTGCCAGCAGCTTACGGGGGTTTCAATACAATGAGCAGTTCTTC; cdr3_aa: CASSLRGFQYNEQFF; v_call: TRBV7-9; d_call: .; j_call: TRBJ2-1; clone_size: few
cdr3_nt: TGTGCCAGCAGTTTAAGGGGTCCCACCGAAGCTTTCTTT; cdr3_aa: CASSLRGPTEAFF; v_call: TRBV12-3/TRBV12-4; d_call: .; j_call: TRBJ1-1; clone_size: .
cdr3_nt: TGCGCCAGCAGCTTGGGGCATGTGGGACAGGCGAGCTCTGGAAACACCATATATTTT; cdr3_aa: CASSLGHVGQASSGNTIYF; v_call: TRBV5-1; d_call: TRBD1; j_call: TRBJ1-3; clone_size: many
cdr3_nt: TGTGCCAGCAGCGGGACAGTAAGCTCTGGAAACACCATATATTTT; cdr3_aa: CASSGTVSSGNTIYF; v_call: TRBV9; d_call: .; j_call: TRBJ1-3; clone_size: .
cdr3_nt: TGTGCCAGCAGTTACTTCCCTGAGCAGGATGGCTACACCTTC; cdr3_aa: CASSYFPEQDGYTF; v_call: TRBV6-6; d_call: .; j_call: TRBJ1-2; clone_size: many
cdr3_nt: TGTGCCAGCAGTCGGGCCGATTTAAACACTGAAGCTTTCTTT; cdr3_aa: CASSRADLNTEAFF; v_call: TRBV12-3/TRBV12-4; d_call: .; j_call: TRBJ1-1; clone_size: .
cdr3_nt: TGTGCCAGCAGTTTGTTTAGGGTCGGGGAGACCCAGTACTTC; cdr3_aa: CASSLFRVGETQYF; v_call: TRBV12-3/TRBV12-4; d_call: .; j_call: TRBJ2-5; clone_size: .
cdr3_nt: TGTGCCAGCAGCTCGAGGCATTCACCCCTCCACTTT; cdr3_aa: CASSSRHSPLHF; v_call: TRBV7-2; d_call: .; j_call: TRBJ1-6; clone_size: .
cdr3_nt: TGCGCCAGCAGCCAAGACCCGGGACAGGGGAAGTACTTC; cdr3_aa: CASSQDPGQGKYF; v_call: TRBV4-1; d_call: TRBD1; j_call: TRBJ2-7; clone_size: .
cdr3_nt: TGCAGTGCTAGAGATCCCGCGCGGGGGGGCGAGGAGCAGTACTTC; cdr3_aa: CSARDPARGGEEQYF; v_call: TRBV20-1; d_call: TRBD2; j_call: TRBJ2-7; clone_size: .
cdr3_nt: TGCGCCAGCAGCGAGTTGAGGGGCAACGGCGAGCAGTACTTC; cdr3_aa: CASSELRGNGEQYF; v_call: TRBV5-1; d_call: .; j_call: TRBJ2-7; clone_size: .
cdr3_nt: TGTGCCAGCAGCTTAGTCCGGCGGGAGCCCCAGCATTTT; cdr3_aa: CASSLVRREPQHF; v_call: TRBV7-2; d_call: .; j_call: TRBJ1-5; clone_size: few
cdr3_nt: TGCAGTGCTAGGGGACAGGGAGGTTATCGGCCCCAGCATTTT; cdr3_aa: CSARGQGGYRPQHF; v_call: TRBV20-1; d_call: TRBD1; j_call: TRBJ1-5; clone_size: .
cdr3_nt: TGCAGTGCTAGGTTCGGGGCCCCGTCTGAAGCTTTCTTT; cdr3_aa: CSARFGAPSEAFF; v_call: TRBV20-1; d_call: .; j_call: TRBJ1-1; clone_size: .
cdr3_nt: TGTGCCAGCAGCCCCCTCCGGAAGAACACTGAAGCTTTCTTT; cdr3_aa: CASSPLRKNTEAFF; v_call: TRBV6-5; d_call: .; j_call: TRBJ1-1; clone_size: .
cdr3_nt: TGTGCCAGCACCACTACCGGCGGGAAATTAACCTACAATGAGCAGTTCTTC; cdr3_aa: CASTTTGGKLTYNEQFF; v_call: TRBV7-8; d_call: .; j_call: TRBJ2-1; clone_size: .
cdr3_nt: TGTGCCATCAAGGAGAGCAATCAGCCCCAGCATTTT; cdr3_aa: CAIKESNQPQHF; v_call: TRBV10-3; d_call: .; j_call: TRBJ1-5; clone_size: few
cdr3_nt: TGTGCCAGCAGCTTAGTCACCGAGTCGGACAACTACGAGCAGTACTTC; cdr3_aa: CASSLVTESDNYEQYF; v_call: TRBV7-8; d_call: .; j_call: TRBJ2-7; clone_size: .
cdr3_nt: TGTGCCAGCAGCCAGGACAGGGGGCAGCCCCAGCATTTT; cdr3_aa: CASSQDRGQPQHF; v_call: TRBV4-3; d_call: TRBD1; j_call: TRBJ1-5; clone_size: many
cdr3_nt: TGTGCCAGCAGCTTAAGCCTCTCGTCGGAGTGGCAGTATTTT; cdr3_aa: CASSLSLSSEWQYF; v_call: TRBV11-2; d_call: .; j_call: TRBJ2-3; clone_size: .
cdr3_nt: TGTGCCAGCAGTAACAGTCTTATGAACACTGAAGCTTTCTTT; cdr3_aa: CASSNSLMNTEAFF; v_call: TRBV28; d_call: .; j_call: TRBJ1-1; clone_size: .